Each of the 19 T cell receptor beta chains below was sequenced from the same sample in a study of blood T cells in healthy people across ages. Together with a sample-barcoded 5' primer, a J-beta primer mix was included in a second PCR lasting roughly 6 to 12 cycles. One entry per CDR3 protein, called by TCRdb with MiXCR from the 5' RACE reads. The sample carries over 1,300,000 distinct CDR3 sequences, almost 60% recorded once. The specimen was blood. All receptors come from a man aged 18 to 30 in good health.

This clonotype was detected only a few times. The chain is built from TRBV12-3 or TRBV12-4 and TRBJ1-1, with 10 bases fitting TRBD1. The length of the CDR3 is 15 residues. The trim removed 6 bases at V and 1 base at J, leaving 5 bases unmatched. CDR3 nucleotide sequence: TGTGCCAGCAGGGAGACAGGGGGCGGGAACACTGAAGCTTTCTTT. This codes for CASRETGGGNTEAFF.

V gene TRBV2 combines with J gene TRBJ2-3; 13 nucleotides align to TRBD2. Unmatched junction bases numbered 10, after V lost 1 base and J lost 6 bases. This CDR3 is 18 amino acids long. The germline gives CDR1 SNHLY, CDR2 FYNNEI. The CDR3 DNA follows: TGTGCCAGCAGTGAAGGGGGGAAGGGACTAGCGGGAAGGGATACGCAGTATTTT. Translation gives CASSEGGKGLAGRDTQYF. The whole variable domain, remainder taken from reference TRBV2 and TRBJ2-3, is EPEVTQTPSHQVTQMGQEVILRCVPISNHLYFYWYRQILGQKVEFLVSFYNNEISEKSEIFDDQFSVERPDGSNFTLKIRSTKLEDSAMYFCASSEGGKGLAGRDTQYFGPGTRLTVL.

This clonotype was counted once. V and J are TRBV20-1 and TRBJ2-3; D is perhaps TRBD2 (5 bases). CDR3 length: 17 amino acids. Looked up from germline, CDR1 is DFQATT and CDR2 is SNEGSKA (reference sequence). V lost 1 base and J 3 bases, leaving 20 bases between the germline ends. The CDR3 here is CSARAPPRTYLTDTQYF. The CDR3 bases are TGCAGTGCTAGAGCGCCCCCCCGGACTTACTTAACAGATACGCAGTATTTT.

This clonotype was counted a few times. This chain uses TRBV6-2 or TRBV6-3 with TRBJ1-4, with TRBD1 matching 11 bases. Germline trimming cut 5 bases from V and 6 bases from J; bases unmatched to any gene: 14. The CDR3 is 18 amino acids. Germline CDR1 MNHEY, CDR2 SVGEGT. The chain's CDR3 is CASSGQGASLVFDEKLFF. In DNA, the CDR3 is TGTGCCAGCAGTGGACAGGGGGCCTCACTCGTTTTTGATGAAAAACTGTTTTTT.

The V call is TRBV7-9, the J call TRBJ2-1, with D uncertain. V was cut by 0 bases and J by 6 bases, with 9 bases left in between. This CDR3 has 14 residues. In germline, CDR1 is SEHNR, CDR2 FQNEAQ (reference sequence). The CDR3 loop is CASSLALRFNEQFF. Here the CDR3 DNA reads TGTGCCAGCAGCTTAGCGCTCAGATTCAATGAGCAGTTCTTC.

This chain uses TRBV4-1 with TRBJ1-2; 9 bases align to TRBD1. Unmatched junction bases numbered 10, after V lost 0 bases and J lost 8 bases. The CDR3 is made up of 16 amino acids. CDR1 and CDR2 from the germline V gene are MGHRA and YSYEKL. The CDR3 here is CASSQEGPGQGPGYTF. CDR3 sequence (DNA): TGCGCCAGCAGCCAAGAAGGCCCGGGACAGGGTCCCGGCTACACCTTC.

The CDR3 DNA reads as TGTGCCAGCAGCCAAGTGGTCGGGTGGGCTAGCGGGAGGAACAATGAGCAGTTCTTC. Translated: CASSQVVGWASGRNNEQFF. The V and J genes are TRBV3-1 and TRBJ2-1; 11 bases match TRBD2. Looked up from germline, CDR1 is LGHDT and CDR2 is YNNKEL (reference sequence). The CDR3 has 19 residues. The J segment lost 5 bases and the V segment lost 1 base, leaving 13 bases of the junction unmatched.

The chain has TRBV29-1 and TRBJ2-5, with 7 bases lining up with TRBD2. J lost 5 bases, V lost 4 bases, and 7 bases had no gene match. Per germline, CDR1 SQVTM and CDR2 ANQGSEA. The CDR3 runs to 13 residues. For the CDR3, the DNA is TGCAGCGTTGCCGGGAGGCCAGGGGAGACCCAGTACTTC. Translation: CSVAGRPGETQYF.

Only a few counts were recorded for this clonotype. V and J are TRBV6-6 and TRBJ2-5; possibly TRBD2 for D (5 bases). This CDR3 has 14 residues. V shed 6 bases and J shed 4 bases, with 15 bases lying between them. Per the germline V gene, CDR1 is MNHNY and CDR2 is SVGAGI (reference sequence). CDR3 in amino acids: CASSLTRPTETQYF. The CDR3 DNA reads as TGTGCCAGCAGCCTAACTAGACCAACAGAGACCCAGTACTTC.

This clonotype appeared once. The chain carries TRBV5-5 and TRBJ2-1; 8 bases fit TRBD1. The V segment lost 0 bases and the J segment 6 bases; nucleotides outside the gene matches: 11. There are 17 residues in the CDR3. CDR1 and CDR2 (germline): SGHKS, YYEKEE (reference sequence). CDR3 in amino acids: CASSLDPFDRGSNEQFF. In DNA, the CDR3 is TGTGCCAGCAGCTTGGACCCCTTCGACAGGGGTTCCAATGAGCAGTTCTTC.

In its sample, this clonotype was seen a few times. V is TRBV29-1 and J is TRBJ1-5; D not certain. Germline CDR1 SQVTM, CDR2 ANQGSEA. CDR3 length: 12 amino acids. Between the trimmed V and J ends, which lost 6 bases and 5 bases, there was a span of 11 bases. The CDR3 reads CSVGPRYQPQHF. The CDR3 DNA reads TGCAGCGTCGGACCCCGTTATCAGCCCCAGCATTTT. The whole variable domain, remainder taken from reference TRBV29-1 and TRBJ1-5, is SAVISQKPSRDICQRGTSLTIQCQVDSQVTMMFWYRQQPGQSLTLIATANQGSEATYESGFVIDKFPISRPNLTFSTLTVSNMSPEDSSIYLCSVGPRYQPQHFGDGTRLSIL.

The rearrangement uses TRBV7-2 and TRBJ2-7, with D possibly TRBD1 on 5 matching bases. CDR3 length: 15 residues. Looked up from germline, CDR1 is SGHTA and CDR2 is FQGNSA. V shed 6 bases and J shed 4 bases, with 19 bases lying between them. Here the CDR3 DNA reads TGTGCCAGCAGTGAAGGGTGGGGCTGGGGTTACGAGCAGTACTTC. Translated, it gives CASSEGWGWGYEQYF.

This chain links TRBV12-3 or TRBV12-4 with TRBJ2-1; D remains ambiguous. The CDR3 consists of 13 residues. V was clipped by 1 base and J by 9 bases, with 10 bases between them. This CDR3 reads CASSLGRLGEQFF. The DNA of the CDR3 is TGTGCCAGCAGTTTAGGGCGCCTCGGTGAGCAGTTCTTC.

V gene TRBV10-3 combines with J gene TRBJ2-5; D might be TRBD2 (6 bases). The V gene lost 7 bases and the J gene lost 3 bases, with 15 bases spanning the gap. The CDR3 has 14 residues. CDR1 is ENHRY, CDR2 SYGVKD, per germline. The CDR3 is CAIKVSLAKETQYF. DNA of the CDR3: TGTGCCATCAAAGTTAGTCTAGCGAAAGAGACCCAGTACTTC.

The genes are TRBV27 and TRBJ2-1; TRBD2 might be the D (5 bases). The length of the CDR3 is 11 residues. V lost 8 bases and J 10 bases, leaving 12 bases between the germline ends. In germline, CDR1 is MNHEY, CDR2 SMNVEV (reference sequence). The CDR3 DNA sequence: TGTGCCAGCGGACTTGCCCGGGAGCAGTTCTTC. Translated, it gives CASGLAREQFF.

The chain couples TRBV10-3 to TRBJ1-2; D not certain. The CDR3 spans 15 residues. V shed 4 bases and J shed 0 bases, with 12 bases lying between them. The germline V gene has CDR1 ENHRY and CDR2 SYGVKD. This chain's CDR3 is CAISVAAETNYGYTF. The CDR3 DNA follows: TGTGCCATCAGTGTTGCGGCCGAAACTAACTATGGCTACACCTTC.

In this sample, this clonotype turned up a few times. The rearrangement links TRBV7-9 to TRBJ2-7, with D tentatively TRBD1 or TRBD2 (5 bases each). Germline CDR1 is SEHNR and CDR2 is FQNEAQ (reference sequence). Trimming took 1 base from V and 1 from J, leaving 17 bases between them. The CDR3 covers 17 residues. The DNA of the CDR3 is TGTGCCAGCAGCTTAGGAGGGAGTGGGGGAAGGTCCTACGAGCAGTACTTC. It specifies CASSLGGSGGRSYEQYF.

The chain recombines TRBV4-1 with TRBJ2-5; D is unclear. V shed 2 bases and J shed 4 bases, with 11 bases lying between them. This CDR3 comprises 14 residues. Germline lookup yields CDR1 MGHRA and CDR2 YSYEKL. CDR3 nucleotide sequence: TGCGCCAGCAGCCAATCCCTCTCCGGAGAGACCCAGTACTTC. Translated, it gives CASSQSLSGETQYF.

This clonotype was picked up a small number of times. The chain carries TRBV7-2 and TRBJ2-1; 12 nucleotides line up with TRBD2. In germline, CDR1 is SGHTA, CDR2 FQGNSA. Losses at the gene ends were 5 bases for V and 7 bases for J; bases not matched to a gene: 6. The CDR3 sequence is 15 residues long. CDR3 DNA: TGTGCCAGCAGCGCCACTAGCGGGGGGCGGAATGAGCAGTTCTTC. Its translation is CASSATSGGRNEQFF.